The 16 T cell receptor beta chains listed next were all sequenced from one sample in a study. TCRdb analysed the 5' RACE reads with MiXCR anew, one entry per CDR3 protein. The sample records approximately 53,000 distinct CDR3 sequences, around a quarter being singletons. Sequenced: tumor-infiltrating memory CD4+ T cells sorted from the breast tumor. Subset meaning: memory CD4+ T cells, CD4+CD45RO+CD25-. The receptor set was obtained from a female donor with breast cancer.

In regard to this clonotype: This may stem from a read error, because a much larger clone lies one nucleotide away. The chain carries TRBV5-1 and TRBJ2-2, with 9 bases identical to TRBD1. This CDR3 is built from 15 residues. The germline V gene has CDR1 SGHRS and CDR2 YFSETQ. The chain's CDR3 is CASSRDRGDTGELSF. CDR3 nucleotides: TGCGCCAGCAGCCGCGACAGGGGGGACACCGGGGAGCTGTCTTTT.

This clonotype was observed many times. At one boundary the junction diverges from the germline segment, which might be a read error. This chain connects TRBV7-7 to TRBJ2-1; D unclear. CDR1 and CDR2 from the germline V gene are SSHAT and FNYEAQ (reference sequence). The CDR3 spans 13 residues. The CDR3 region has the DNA TGTGCTAGCAGCGAGGAACCGGTAACTGAGCAGTTCTTC. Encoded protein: CASSEEPVTEQFF.

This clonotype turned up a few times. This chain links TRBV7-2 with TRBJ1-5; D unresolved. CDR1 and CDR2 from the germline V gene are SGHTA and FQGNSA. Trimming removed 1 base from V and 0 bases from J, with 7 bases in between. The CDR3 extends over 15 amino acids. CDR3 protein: CASSLEGPSNQPQHF. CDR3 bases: TGTGCCAGCAGCTTAGAGGGCCCTAGCAATCAGCCCCAGCATTTT.

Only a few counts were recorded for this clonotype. As DNA, the CDR3 is TGTGCCAGCAATTTTCAGGGCTATGGCTACACCTTC. This codes for CASNFQGYGYTF. V usage is TRBV6-2 or TRBV6-3 and J usage is TRBJ1-2; perhaps TRBD1 as D (5 bases). This CDR3 region has 12 residues. Trimming removed 7 bases from V and 4 bases from J, with 10 bases in between. Per the germline V gene, CDR1 is MNHEY and CDR2 is SVGEGT.

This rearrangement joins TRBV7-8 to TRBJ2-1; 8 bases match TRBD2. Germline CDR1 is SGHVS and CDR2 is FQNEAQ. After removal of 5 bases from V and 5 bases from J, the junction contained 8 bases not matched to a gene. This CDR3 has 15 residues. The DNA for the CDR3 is TGTGCCAGCAGCGAGATTAGCGGGGCCAACAATGAGCAGTTCTTC. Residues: CASSEISGANNEQFF.

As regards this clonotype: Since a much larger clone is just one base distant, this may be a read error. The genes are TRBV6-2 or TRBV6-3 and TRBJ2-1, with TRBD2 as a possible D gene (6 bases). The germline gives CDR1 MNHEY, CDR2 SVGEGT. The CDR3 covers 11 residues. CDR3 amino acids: CATGGYNEQCF. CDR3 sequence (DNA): TGTGCCACCGGGGGATACAATGAGCAGTGCTTC.

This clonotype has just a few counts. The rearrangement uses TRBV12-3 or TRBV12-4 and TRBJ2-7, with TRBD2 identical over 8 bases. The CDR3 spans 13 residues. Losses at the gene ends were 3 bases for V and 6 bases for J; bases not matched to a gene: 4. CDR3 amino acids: CASSFSGVGEQYF. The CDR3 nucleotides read TGTGCCAGCAGTTTTAGCGGGGTTGGCGAGCAGTACTTC.

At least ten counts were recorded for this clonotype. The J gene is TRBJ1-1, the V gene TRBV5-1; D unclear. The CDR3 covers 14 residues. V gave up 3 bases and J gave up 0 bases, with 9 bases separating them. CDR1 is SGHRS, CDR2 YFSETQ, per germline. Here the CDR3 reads CASSSNTVNTEAFF. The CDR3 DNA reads TGCGCCAGCAGCTCCAATACAGTGAACACTGAAGCTTTCTTT.

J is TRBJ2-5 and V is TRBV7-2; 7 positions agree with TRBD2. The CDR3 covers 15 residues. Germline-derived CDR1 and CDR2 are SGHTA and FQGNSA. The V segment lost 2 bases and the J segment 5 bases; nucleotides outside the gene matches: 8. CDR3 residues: CASSLMGGTGETQYF. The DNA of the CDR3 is TGTGCCAGCAGCTTAATGGGGGGGACTGGTGAGACCCAGTACTTC.

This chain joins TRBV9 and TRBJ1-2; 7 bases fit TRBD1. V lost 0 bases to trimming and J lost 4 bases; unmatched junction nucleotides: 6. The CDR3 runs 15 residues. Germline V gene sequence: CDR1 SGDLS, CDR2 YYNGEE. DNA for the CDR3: TGTGCCAGCAGCGTAGCTCCAGGGGGGACCTATGGCTACACCTTC. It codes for CASSVAPGGTYGYTF. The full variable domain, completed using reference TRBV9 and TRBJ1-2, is DSGVTQTPKHLITATGQRVTLRCSPRSGDLSVYWYQQSLDQGLQFLIQYYNGEERAKGNILERFSAQQFPDLHSELNLSSLELGDSALYFCASSVAPGGTYGYTFGSGTRLTVV.

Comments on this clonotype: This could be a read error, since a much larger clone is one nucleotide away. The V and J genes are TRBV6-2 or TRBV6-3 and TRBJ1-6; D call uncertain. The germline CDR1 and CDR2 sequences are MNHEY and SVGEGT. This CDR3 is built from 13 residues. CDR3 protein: CASSYSDGRNSDF. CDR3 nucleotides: TGTGCCAGCAGTTACTCGGACGGACGGAACAGCGACTTT.

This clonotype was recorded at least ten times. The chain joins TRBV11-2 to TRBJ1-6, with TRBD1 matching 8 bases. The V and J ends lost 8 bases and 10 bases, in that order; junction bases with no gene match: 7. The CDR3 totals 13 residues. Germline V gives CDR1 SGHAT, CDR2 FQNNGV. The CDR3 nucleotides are TGTGCCAGCCGCACAGGGGGAGGATCACCCCTCCACTTT. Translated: CASRTGGGSPLHF.

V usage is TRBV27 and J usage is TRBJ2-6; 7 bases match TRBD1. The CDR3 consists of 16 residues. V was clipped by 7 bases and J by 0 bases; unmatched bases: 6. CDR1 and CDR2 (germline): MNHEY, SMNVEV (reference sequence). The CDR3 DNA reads TGTGCCAGCAAGGGGGCGACCCTCTCTGGGGCCAACGTCCTGACTTTC. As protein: CASKGATLSGANVLTF.

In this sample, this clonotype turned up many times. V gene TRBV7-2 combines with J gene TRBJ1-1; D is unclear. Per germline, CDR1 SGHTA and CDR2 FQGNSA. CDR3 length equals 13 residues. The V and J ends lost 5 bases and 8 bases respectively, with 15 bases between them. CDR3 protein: CASSRYNFREAFF. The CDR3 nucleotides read TGTGCCAGCAGCCGATACAATTTTCGGGAAGCTTTCTTT.

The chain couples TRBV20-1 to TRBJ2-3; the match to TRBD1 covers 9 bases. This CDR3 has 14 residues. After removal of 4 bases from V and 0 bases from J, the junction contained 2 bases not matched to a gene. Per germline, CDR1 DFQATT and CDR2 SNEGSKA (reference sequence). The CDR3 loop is CSATTGGSTDTQYF. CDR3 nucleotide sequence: TGCAGTGCTACGACAGGGGGAAGCACAGATACGCAGTATTTT.

CDR3 loop: CASPSRQGTPYGYTF. The CDR3 DNA sequence: TGTGCCAGCCCATCGCGACAGGGAACTCCCTATGGCTACACCTTC. The chain has TRBV18 and TRBJ1-2; 7 nucleotides line up with TRBD1. Looked up from germline, CDR1 is KGHSH and CDR2 is LQKENI. The CDR3 covers 15 residues. The V gene end was trimmed by 8 bases and the J gene end by 4 bases; junction bases not matched to a gene: 13.